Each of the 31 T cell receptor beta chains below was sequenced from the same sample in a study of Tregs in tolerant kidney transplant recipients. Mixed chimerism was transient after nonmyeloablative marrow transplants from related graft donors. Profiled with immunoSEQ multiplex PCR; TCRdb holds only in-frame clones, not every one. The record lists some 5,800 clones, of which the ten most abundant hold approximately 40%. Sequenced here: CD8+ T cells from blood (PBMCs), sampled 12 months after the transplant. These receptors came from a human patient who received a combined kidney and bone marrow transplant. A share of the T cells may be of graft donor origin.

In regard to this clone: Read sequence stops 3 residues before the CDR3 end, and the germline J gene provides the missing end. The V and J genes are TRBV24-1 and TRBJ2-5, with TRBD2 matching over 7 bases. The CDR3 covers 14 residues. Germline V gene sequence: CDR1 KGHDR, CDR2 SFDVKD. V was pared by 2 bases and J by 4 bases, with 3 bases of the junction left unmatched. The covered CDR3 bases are TGTGCCACCAGTGATTGGGGGGGAGGAGAGACC. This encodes CATSDWGGGET. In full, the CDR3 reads CATSDWGGGETQYF.

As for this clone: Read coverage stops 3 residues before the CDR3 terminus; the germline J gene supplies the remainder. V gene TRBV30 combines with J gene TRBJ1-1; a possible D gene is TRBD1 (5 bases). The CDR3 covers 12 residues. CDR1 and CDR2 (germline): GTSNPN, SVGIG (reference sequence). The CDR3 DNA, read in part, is TGTGCCTGGAGTGTCCCCGGACAAGGA. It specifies CAWSVPGQG. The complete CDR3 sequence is CAWSVPGQGAFF.

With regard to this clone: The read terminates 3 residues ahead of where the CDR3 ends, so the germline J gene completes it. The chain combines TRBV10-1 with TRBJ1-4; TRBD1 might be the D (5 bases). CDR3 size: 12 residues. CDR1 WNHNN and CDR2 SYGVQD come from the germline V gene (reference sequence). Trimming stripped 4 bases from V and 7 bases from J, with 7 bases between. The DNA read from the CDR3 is TGCGCCAGCAGTGTGGGGGGTGAAAAA. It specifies CASSVGGEK. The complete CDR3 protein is CASSVGGEKLFF.

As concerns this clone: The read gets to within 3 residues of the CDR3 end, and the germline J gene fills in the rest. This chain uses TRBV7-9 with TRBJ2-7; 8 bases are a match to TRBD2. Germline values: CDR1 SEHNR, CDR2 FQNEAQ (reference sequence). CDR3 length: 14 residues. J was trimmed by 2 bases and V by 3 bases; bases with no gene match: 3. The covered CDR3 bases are TGTGCCAGCAGCTTCAGCGGGAGCCCCTACGAG. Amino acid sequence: CASSFSGSPYE. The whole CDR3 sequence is CASSFSGSPYEQYF.

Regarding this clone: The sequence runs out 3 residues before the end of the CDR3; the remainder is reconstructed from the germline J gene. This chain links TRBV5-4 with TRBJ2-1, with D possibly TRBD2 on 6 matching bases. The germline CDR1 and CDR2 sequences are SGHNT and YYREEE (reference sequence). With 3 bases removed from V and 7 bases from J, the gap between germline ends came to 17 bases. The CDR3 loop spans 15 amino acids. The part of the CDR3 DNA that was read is TGTGCCAGCAGCTATCCGGGACTCCGAGGGAATGAG. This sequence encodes CASSYPGLRGNE. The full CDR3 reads CASSYPGLRGNEQFF.

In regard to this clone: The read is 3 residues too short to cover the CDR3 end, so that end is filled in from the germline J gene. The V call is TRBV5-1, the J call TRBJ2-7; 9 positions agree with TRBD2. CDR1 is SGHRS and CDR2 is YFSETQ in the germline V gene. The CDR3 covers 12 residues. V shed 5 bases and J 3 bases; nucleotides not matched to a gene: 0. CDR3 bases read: TGCGCCAGCAGAGCGGGAGGCTACGAG. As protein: CASRAGGYE. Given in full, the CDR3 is CASRAGGYEQYF.

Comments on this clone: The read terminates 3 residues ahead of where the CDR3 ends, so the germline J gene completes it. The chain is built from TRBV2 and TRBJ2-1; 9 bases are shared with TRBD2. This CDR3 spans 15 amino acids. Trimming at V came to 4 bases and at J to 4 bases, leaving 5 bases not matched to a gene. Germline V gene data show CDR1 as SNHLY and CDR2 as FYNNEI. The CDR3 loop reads CASSGGLATYNEQFF. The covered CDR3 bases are TGTGCCAGCAGTGGCGGACTAGCGACTTACAATGAG.

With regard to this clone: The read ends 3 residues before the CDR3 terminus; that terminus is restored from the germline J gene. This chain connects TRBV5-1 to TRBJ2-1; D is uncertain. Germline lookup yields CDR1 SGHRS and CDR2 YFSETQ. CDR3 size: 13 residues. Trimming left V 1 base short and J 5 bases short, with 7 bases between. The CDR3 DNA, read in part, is TGCGCCAGCAGCTTGTTTCCCAACAATGAG. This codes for CASSLFPNNE. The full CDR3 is CASSLFPNNEQFF.

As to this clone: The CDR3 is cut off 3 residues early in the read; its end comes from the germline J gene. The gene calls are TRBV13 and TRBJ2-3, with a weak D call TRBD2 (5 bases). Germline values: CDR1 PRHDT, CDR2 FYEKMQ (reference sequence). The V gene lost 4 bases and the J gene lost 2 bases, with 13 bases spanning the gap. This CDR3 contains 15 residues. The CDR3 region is CASSSLKADTDTQYF. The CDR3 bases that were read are TGTGCCAGCAGCTCATTAAAAGCGGACACAGATACG.

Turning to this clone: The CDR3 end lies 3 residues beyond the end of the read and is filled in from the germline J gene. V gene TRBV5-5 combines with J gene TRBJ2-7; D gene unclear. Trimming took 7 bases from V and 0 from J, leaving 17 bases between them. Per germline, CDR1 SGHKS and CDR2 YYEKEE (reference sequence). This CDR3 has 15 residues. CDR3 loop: CASATMASASYEQYF. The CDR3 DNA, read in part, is TGTGCCAGCGCCACTATGGCGTCAGCCTCCTACGAG.

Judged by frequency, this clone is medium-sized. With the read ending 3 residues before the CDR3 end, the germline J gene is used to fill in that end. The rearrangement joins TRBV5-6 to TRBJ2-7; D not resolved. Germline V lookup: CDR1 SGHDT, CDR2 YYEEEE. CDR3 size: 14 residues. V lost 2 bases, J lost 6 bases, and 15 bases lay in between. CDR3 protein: CASSFPPATTEQYF. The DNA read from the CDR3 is TGTGCCAGCAGCTTCCCTCCGGCAACTACCGAG.

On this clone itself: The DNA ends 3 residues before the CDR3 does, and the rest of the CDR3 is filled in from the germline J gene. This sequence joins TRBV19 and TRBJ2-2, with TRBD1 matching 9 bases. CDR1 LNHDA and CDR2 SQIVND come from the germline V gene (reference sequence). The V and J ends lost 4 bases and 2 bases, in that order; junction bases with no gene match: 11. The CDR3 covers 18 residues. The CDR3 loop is CASSTWDRVRLNTGELFF. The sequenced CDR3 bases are TGTGCCAGTAGTACCTGGGACAGGGTTAGGTTAAACACCGGGGAG.

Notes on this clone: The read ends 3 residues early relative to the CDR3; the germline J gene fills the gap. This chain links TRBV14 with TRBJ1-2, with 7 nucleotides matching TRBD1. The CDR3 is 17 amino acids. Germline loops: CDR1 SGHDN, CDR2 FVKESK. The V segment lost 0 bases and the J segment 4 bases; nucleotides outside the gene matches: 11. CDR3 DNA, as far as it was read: TGTGCCAGCAGCCAAGATTTAGCACAGGGGTTGGCCTATGGC. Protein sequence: CASSQDLAQGLAYG. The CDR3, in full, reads CASSQDLAQGLAYGYTF.

CDR3 bases read: TGTGCCAGCAGCTCCCGAGCGGGATACGCCTACGAG. This encodes CASSSRAGYAYE. The full-length CDR3 reads as CASSSRAGYAYEQYF. The V and J genes are TRBV7-6 and TRBJ2-7; TRBD2 agrees at 7 bases. The sequence runs out 3 residues before the end of the CDR3; the remainder is reconstructed from the germline J gene. CDR3 length: 15 residues. Germline values: CDR1 SGHVS, CDR2 FNYEAQ. V gave up 4 bases and J gave up 2 bases; unmatched junction bases: 8.

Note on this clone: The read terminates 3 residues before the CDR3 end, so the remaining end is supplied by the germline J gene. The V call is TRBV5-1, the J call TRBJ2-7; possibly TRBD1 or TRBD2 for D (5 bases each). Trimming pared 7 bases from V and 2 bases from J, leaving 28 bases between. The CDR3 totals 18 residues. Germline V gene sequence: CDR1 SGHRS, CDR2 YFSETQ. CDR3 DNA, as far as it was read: TGCGCCAGCTCCTCCAGGTTCAGGGAGCCTCCTAAAACCTACGAG. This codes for CASSSRFREPPKTYE. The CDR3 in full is CASSSRFREPPKTYEQYF.

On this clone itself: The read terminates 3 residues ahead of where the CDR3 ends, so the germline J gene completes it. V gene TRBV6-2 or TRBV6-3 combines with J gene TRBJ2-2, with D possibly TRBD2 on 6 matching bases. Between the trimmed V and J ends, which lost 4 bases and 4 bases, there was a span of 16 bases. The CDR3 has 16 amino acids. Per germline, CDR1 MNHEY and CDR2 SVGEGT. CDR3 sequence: CASSSFTSRGTGELFF. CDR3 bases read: TGTGCCAGCAGTTCCTTTACTAGCCGCGGCACCGGGGAG.

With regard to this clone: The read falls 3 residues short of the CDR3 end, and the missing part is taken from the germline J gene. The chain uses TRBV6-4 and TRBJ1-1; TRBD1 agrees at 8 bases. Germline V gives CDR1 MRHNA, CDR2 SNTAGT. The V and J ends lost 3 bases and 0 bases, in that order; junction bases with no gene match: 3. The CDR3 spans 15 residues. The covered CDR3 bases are TGTGCCAGCAGTGAACGGACAGGGATGAACACTGAA. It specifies CASSERTGMNTE. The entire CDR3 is CASSERTGMNTEAFF.

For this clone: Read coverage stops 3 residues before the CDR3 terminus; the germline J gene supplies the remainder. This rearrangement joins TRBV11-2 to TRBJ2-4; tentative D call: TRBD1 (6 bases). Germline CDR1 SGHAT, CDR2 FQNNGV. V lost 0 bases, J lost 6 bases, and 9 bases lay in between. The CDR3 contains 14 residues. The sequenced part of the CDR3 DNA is TGTGCCAGCAGCTTAGATGCAGGGGCAAACATT. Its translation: CASSLDAGANI. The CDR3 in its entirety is CASSLDAGANIQYF.

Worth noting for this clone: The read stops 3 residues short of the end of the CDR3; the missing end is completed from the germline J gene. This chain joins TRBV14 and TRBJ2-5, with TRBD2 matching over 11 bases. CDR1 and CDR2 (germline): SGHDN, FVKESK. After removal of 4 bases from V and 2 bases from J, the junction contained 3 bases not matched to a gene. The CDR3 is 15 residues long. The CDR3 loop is CASSLLAGVQETQYF. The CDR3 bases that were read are TGTGCCAGCAGCCTACTAGCGGGAGTTCAAGAGACC.

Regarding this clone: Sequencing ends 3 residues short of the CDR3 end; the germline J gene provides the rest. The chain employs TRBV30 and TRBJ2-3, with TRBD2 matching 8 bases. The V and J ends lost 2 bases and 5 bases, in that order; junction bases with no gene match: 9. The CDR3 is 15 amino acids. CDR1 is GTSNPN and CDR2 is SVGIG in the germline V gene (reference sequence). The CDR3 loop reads CAWSSPAGAGDTQYF. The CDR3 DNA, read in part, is TGTGCCTGGAGTTCCCCAGCGGGAGCGGGAGATACG.

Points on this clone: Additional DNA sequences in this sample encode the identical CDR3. CDR3 loop: CASSMGQGYEQYF. Partial CDR3 DNA: TGTGCCAGTAGTATGGGACAGGGGTACGAG. The rearrangement uses TRBV19 and TRBJ2-7, with 10 nucleotides matching TRBD1. The CDR3 end falls 3 residues outside the read, so it is completed with the germline J gene. The V and J ends lost 3 bases and 4 bases, in that order; junction bases with no gene match: 0. CDR1 and CDR2 from the germline V gene are LNHDA and SQIVND (reference sequence). The CDR3 is 13 residues long.

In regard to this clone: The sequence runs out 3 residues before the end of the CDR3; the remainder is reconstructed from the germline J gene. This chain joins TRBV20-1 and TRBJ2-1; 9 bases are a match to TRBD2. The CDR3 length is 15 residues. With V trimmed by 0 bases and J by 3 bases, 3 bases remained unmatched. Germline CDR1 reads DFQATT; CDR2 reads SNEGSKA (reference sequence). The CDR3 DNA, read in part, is TGCAGTGCTAGAGATCTAGCGGGGAACTACAATGAG. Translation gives CSARDLAGNYNE. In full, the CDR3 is CSARDLAGNYNEQFF.

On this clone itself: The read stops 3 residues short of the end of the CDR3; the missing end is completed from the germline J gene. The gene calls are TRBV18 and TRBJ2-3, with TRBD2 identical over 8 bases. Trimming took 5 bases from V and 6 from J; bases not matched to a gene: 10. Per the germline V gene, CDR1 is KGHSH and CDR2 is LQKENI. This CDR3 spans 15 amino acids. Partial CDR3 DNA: TGTGCCAGCTCAAGTAGCGGGGCGGTAGGTGATACG. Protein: CASSSSGAVGDT. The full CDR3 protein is CASSSSGAVGDTQYF. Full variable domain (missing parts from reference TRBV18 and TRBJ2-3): NAGVMQNPRHLVRRRGQEARLRCSPMKGHSHVYWYRQLPEEGLKFMVYLQKENIIDESGMPKERFSAEFPKEGPSILRIQQVVRGDSAAYFCASSSSGAVGDTQYFGPGTRLTVL.

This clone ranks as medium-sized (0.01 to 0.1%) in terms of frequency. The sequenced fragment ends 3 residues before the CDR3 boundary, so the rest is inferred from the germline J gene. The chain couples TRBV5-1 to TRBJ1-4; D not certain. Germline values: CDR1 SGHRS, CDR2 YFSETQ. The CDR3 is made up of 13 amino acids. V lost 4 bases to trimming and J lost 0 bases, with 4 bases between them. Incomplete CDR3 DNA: TGCGCCAGCAGCATAACAACTAATGAAAAA. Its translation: CASSITTNEK. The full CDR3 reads CASSITTNEKLFF.

The CDR3 bases that were read are TGCGCCAGCAGCCCCTGGGACAGGGAGAGCTCCTACGAG. Protein product: CASSPWDRESSYE. The whole CDR3 is CASSPWDRESSYEQYF. The chain combines TRBV5-1 with TRBJ2-7, with 9 bases aligning to TRBD1. The CDR3 end falls 3 residues outside the read, so it is completed with the germline J gene. CDR3 length: 16 residues. Trimming at V came to 4 bases and at J to 0 bases, leaving 8 bases not matched to a gene. Germline V CDR1 and CDR2: SGHRS, YFSETQ.

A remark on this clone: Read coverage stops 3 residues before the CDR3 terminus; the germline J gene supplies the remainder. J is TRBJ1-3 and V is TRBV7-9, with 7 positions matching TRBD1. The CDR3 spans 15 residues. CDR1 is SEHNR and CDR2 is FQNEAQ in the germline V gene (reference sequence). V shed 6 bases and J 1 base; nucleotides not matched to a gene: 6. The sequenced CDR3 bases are TGTGCCAGCAGTTCCTTGGGACAGTCTGGAAACACC. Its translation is CASSSLGQSGNT. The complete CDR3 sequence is CASSSLGQSGNTIYF.

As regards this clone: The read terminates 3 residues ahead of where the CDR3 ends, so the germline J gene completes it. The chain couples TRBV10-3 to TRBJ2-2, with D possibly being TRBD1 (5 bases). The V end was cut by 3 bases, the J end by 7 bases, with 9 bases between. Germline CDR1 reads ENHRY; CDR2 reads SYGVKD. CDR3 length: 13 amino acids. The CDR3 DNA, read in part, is TGTGCCATCAGTGAAGGGGCTGGCGGGGAG. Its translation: CAISEGAGGE. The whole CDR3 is CAISEGAGGELFF.

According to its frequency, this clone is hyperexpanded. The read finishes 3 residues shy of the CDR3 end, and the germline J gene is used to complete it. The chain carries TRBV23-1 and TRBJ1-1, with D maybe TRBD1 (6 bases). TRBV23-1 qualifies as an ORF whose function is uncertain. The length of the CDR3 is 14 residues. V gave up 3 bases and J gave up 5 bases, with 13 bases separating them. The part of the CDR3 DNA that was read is TGCGCCAGCAGTCAGCCCATCAGGGGTACTGAA. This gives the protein CASSQPIRGTE. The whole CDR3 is CASSQPIRGTEAFF.

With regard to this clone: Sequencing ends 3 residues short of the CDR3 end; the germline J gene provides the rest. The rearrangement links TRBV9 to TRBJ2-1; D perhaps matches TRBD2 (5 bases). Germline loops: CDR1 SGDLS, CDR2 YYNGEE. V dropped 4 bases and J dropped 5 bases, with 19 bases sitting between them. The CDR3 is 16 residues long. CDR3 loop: CASSPQLRTPHNEQFF. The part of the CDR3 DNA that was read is TGTGCCAGCAGCCCCCAGTTGAGGACTCCTCACAATGAG.

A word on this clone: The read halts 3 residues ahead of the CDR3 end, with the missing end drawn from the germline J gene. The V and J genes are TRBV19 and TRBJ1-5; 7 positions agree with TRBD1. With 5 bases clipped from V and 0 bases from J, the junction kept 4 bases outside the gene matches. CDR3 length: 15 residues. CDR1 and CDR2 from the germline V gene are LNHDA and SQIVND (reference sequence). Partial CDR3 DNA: TGTGCCAGTAGTCGACAGGGTTATAGCAATCAGCCC. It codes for CASSRQGYSNQP. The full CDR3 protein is CASSRQGYSNQPQHF.

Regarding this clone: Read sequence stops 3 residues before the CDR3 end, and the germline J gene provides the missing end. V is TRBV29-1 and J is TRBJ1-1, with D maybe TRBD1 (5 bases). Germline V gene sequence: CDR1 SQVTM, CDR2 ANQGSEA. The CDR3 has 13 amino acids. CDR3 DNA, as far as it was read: TGCAGTGGGGTGGGGGGATCGAACACTGAA. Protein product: CSGVGGSNTE. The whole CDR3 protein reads CSGVGGSNTEAFF.